The rows below give T cell receptor beta chains drawn from one sample of a study of T cell changes during pregnancy in multiple sclerosis. The repertoire was sequenced with immunoSEQ multiplex PCR; TCRdb's copy has only in-frame clones and lacks some. Here the sample spans about 98,000 clones, 92% being singletons. This specimen consisted of peripheral blood, obtained after pregnancy. Receptor source: a female donor in good health, enrolled as a control in a pregnancy study. Each CDR3 is given with its conserved first and last residue. Fields, in order: V gene, J gene, clone size, D gene, CDR3 DNA, CDR3 protein. D genes are given only for firm matches. Size tells how often a clone was seen (once, few, many) or the class of an expanded clone, and some rows leave it out.

TRBV2	TRBJ1-1	.	.	TGTGCCAGCAGGAGGGAGCCGGGAGCTTTCTTT	CASRREPGAFF
TRBV29-1	TRBJ1-2	.	.	TGCAGCGTTGAGGCCCGGGAGGCTAACTATGGCTACACCTTC	CSVEAREANYGYTF
TRBV7-2	TRBJ2-7	.	.	TGTGCCAGCAGCTTAGCGCTATACGAGCAGTACTTC	CASSLALYEQYF
TRBV6-6	TRBJ2-7	.	TRBD2	TGTGCCAGCAGCCCGCAACTAGCGGGAGGGCCTAAGCAGTACTTC	CASSPQLAGGPKQYF
TRBV7-6	TRBJ2-5	.	.	TGTGCCAGCTGCCCGGGAGCTCGGGAGACCCAGTACTTC	CASCPGARETQYF
TRBV13	TRBJ2-5	.	.	TGTGCCAGCAGCTTAAGGGGCCCAAAAAAGACCCAGTACTTC	CASSLRGPKKTQYF
TRBV7-3	TRBJ1-1	.	.	TGTGCCAGCAGCCTAGGGGGAGGGGATAAGGCTTTCTTT	CASSLGGGDKAFF
TRBV6-5	TRBJ2-1	.	TRBD2	TGTGCCAGCAGATACAGAGCGGGGCACTCGACCTGGGAGCAGTTCTTC	CASRYRAGHSTWEQFF
TRBV28	TRBJ2-3	.	.	TGTGCCAGCAGTTTACCCAGTCCTTTAGATACGCAGTATTTT	CASSLPSPLDTQYF
TRBV28	TRBJ2-3	.	.	TGTGCCAGCAGTCCCACAGGGCGGGAGTCCGTAGATACGCAGTATTTT	CASSPTGRESVDTQYF
TRBV5-1	TRBJ2-5	.	.	TGCGCCAGCAGAAAGAGAGGGACCCAGTACTTC	CASRKRGTQYF
TRBV28	TRBJ1-6	.	.	TGTGCCAGCACCCCGGGATTAGGGAATTCACCCCTCCACTTT	CASTPGLGNSPLHF
TRBV28	TRBJ1-4	.	.	TGTGCCAGCAGTTTCGGGAATGAAAAACTGTTTTTT	CASSFGNEKLFF
TRBV7-9	TRBJ1-3	.	TRBD1	TGTGCCAGCAGACTCGGACAGGGGGGAAACACCATATATTTT	CASRLGQGGNTIYF
TRBV6-1	TRBJ2-4	.	.	TGTGCCAGCAGTGACGCGGGGCGCGGGGACATTCAGTACTTC	CASSDAGRGDIQYF
TRBV4-1	TRBJ1-5	once	TRBD1	TGCGCCAGCAGCCAACAGGGGGCGGTGGTTCAGCCCCAGCATTTT	CASSQQGAVVQPQHF
TRBV5-1	TRBJ2-1	.	TRBD1	TGCGCCAGCGGATCGGGACAGGGAAACAATGAGCAGTTCTTC	CASGSGQGNNEQFF
TRBV6-4	TRBJ2-1	few	.	TGTGCCAGCAGTGACTCGGCGACTTCTTACAATGAGCAGTTCTTC	CASSDSATSYNEQFF
TRBV4-2	TRBJ1-2	.	.	TGTGCCAGCAGCCACGAAGTGGGGGAGGGGTTACCCGAACAACTATATGGCTACACCTTC	CASSHEVGEGLPEQLYGYTF
TRBV27	TRBJ2-5	once	TRBD2	TGTGCCAGCAGTTTTCCCCGGGCTAGCGGGGCCAAAGAGTTAGAGACCCAGTACTTC	CASSFPRASGAKELETQYF
TRBV7-2	TRBJ1-5	.	TRBD1	TGTGCCAGCAGCCCTAGACAGGGAGGTCAGCCCCAGCATTTT	CASSPRQGGQPQHF
TRBV6-1	TRBJ2-1	.	.	TGTGCCAGCAGTGAACTATATGAGCAGTTCTTC	CASSELYEQFF
TRBV6-1	TRBJ2-1	.	TRBD2	TGTGCCAGCAGTACCGGGACTACCTACAATGAGCAGTTCTTC	CASSTGTTYNEQFF
TRBV25-1	TRBJ2-7	few	.	TGTGCCAGCAGTGAAAGAGACAGCCCCTACGAGCAGTACTTC	CASSERDSPYEQYF
TRBV7-9	TRBJ2-1	.	.	TGTGCCAGCAGCTCCCAGGAGGAACGGGATGAGCAGTTCTTC	CASSSQEERDEQFF
TRBV15	TRBJ1-3	.	.	TGTGCGTCCCAGGGACACCAATCTGGAAACACCATATATTTT	CASQGHQSGNTIYF